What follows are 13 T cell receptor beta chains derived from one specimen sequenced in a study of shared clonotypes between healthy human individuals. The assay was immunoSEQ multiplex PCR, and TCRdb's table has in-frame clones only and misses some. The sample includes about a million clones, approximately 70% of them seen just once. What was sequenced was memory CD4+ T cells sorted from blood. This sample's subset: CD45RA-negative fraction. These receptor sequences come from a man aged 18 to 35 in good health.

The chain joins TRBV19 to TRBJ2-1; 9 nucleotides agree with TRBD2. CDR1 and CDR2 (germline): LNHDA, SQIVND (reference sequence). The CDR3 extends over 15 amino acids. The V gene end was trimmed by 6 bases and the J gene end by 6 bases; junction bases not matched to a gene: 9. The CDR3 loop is CASRFSGGPFNEQFF. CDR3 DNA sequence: TGTGCCAGTAGGTTCAGCGGGGGGCCATTCAATGAGCAGTTCTTC.

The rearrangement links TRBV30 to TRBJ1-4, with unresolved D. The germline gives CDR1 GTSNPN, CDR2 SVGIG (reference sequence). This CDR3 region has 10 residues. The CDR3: CGVGDEKLFF. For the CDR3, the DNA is TGTGGAGTTGGAGATGAAAAACTGTTTTTT.

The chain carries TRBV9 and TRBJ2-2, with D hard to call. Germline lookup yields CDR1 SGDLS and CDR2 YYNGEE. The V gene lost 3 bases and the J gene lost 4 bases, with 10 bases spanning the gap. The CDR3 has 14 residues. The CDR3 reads CASSGRWSTGELFF. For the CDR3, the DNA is TGTGCCAGCAGCGGTCGGTGGAGCACCGGGGAGCTGTTTTTT.

CDR3 region: CASSSMGHPQGNQPQHF. The DNA for the CDR3 is TGTGCCAGCAGCTCCATGGGGCACCCGCAGGGGAATCAGCCCCAGCATTTT. J is TRBJ1-5 and V is TRBV5-6, with D possibly TRBD1 on 6 matching bases. CDR3 length equals 17 residues. V was trimmed by 3 bases and J by 4 bases, leaving 20 bases between them. Germline V gene data show CDR1 as SGHDT and CDR2 as YYEEEE.

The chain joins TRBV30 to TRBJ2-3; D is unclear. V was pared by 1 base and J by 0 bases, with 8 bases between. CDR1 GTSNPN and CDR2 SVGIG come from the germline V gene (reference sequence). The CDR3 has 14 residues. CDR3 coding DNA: TGTGCCTGGAGTGGGCGGATTAGCACAGATACGCAGTATTTT. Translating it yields CAWSGRISTDTQYF.

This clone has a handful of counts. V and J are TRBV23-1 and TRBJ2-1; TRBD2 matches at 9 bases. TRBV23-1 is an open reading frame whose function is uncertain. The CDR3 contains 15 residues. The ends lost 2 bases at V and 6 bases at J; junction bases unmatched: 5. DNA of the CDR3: TGCGCCAGCAGTCAAGTAGCGGGAGAATTCAATGAGCAGTTCTTC. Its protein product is CASSQVAGEFNEQFF.

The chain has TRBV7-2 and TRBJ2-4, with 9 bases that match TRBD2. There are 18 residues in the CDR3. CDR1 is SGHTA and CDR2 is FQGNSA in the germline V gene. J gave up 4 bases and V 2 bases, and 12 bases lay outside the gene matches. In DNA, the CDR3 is TGTGCCAGCAGCTTAAGGGAAGTGTCTAGCGGGATTAAAAACATTCAGTACTTC. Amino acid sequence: CASSLREVSSGIKNIQYF. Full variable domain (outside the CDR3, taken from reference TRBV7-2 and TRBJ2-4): GAGVSQSPSNKVTEKGKDVELRCDPISGHTALYWYRQSLGQGLEFLIYFQGNSAPDKSGLPSDRFSAERTGGSVSTLTIQRTQQEDSAVYLCASSLREVSSGIKNIQYFGAGTRLSVL.

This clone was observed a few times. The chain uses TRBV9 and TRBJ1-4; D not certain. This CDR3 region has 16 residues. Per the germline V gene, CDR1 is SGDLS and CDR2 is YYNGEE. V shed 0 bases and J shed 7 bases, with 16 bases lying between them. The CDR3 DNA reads TGTGCCAGCAGCGTAGCCGGGAGGGTGACGGGTGAAAAACTGTTTTTT. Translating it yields CASSVAGRVTGEKLFF.

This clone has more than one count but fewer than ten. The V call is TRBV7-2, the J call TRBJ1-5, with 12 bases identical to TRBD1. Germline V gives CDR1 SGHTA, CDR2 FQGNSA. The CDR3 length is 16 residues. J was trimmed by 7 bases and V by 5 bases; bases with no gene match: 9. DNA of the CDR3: TGTGCCAGCAGCAACCGGGACAGGGGGCTACAACAGCCCCAGCATTTT. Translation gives CASSNRDRGLQQPQHF.

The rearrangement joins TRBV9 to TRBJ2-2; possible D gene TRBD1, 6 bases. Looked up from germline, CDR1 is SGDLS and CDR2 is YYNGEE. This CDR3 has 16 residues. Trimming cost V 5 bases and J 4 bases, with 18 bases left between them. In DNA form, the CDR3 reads TGTGCCAGCAGTCGGAACAGGGAGAACCCCACCGGGGAGCTGTTTTTT. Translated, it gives CASSRNRENPTGELFF.

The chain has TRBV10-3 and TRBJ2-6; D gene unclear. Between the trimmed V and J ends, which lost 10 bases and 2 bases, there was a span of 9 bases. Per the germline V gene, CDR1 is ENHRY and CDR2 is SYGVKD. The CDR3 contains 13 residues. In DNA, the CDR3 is TGTGCCAGCAAACTGGCTGGGGCCAACGTCCTGACTTTC. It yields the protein CASKLAGANVLTF.

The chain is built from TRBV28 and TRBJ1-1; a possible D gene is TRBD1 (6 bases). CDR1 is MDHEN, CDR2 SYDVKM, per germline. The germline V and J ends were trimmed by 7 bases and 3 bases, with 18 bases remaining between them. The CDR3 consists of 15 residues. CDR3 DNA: TGTGCCAGCACCCCGTGGACAGATCGGCACACTGAAGCTTTCTTT. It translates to CASTPWTDRHTEAFF.

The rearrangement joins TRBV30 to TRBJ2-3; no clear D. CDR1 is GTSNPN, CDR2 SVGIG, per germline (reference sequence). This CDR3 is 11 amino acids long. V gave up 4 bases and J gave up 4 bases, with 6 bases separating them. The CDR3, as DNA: TGTGCCTGGAAACTCGCAGATACGCAGTATTTT. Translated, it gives CAWKLADTQYF.